This T cell receptor beta chain was observed in a study of early T cells in non-severe SARS-CoV-2 infection. Looking at the study overall: Chains from this unsorted whole-blood bulk RNA could not be paired. Study-level findings and limits: Database matching using VDJdb favored anti-spike CD8 responses, with private and CD4 specificities left missing.

Individual cDNA molecules received unique molecular identifiers during library preparation. TCRdb fed the 5' RACE reads into MiXCR, producing one record per CDR3 protein. The sample records 85,000 to 100,000 distinct CDR3 sequences, 11% being singletons. Turning to this clonotype: The antigen remains unidentified.

Germline V CDR1 and CDR2: MGHRA, YSYEKL. V was clipped by 4 bases and J by 5 bases, with 16 bases between them. The CDR3 runs 15 residues. The source is an adult who was a healthcare worker with PCR-confirmed SARS-CoV-2 infection or an uninfected control (not recorded which). The sample comprised whole blood. The V and J genes are TRBV4-1 and TRBJ2-3; D perhaps matches TRBD1 (6 bases). The CDR3 spells CASSRRGVDRDTQYF. DNA of the CDR3: TGCGCCAGCAGCCGCAGGGGTGTTGATCGAGATACGCAGTATTTT.